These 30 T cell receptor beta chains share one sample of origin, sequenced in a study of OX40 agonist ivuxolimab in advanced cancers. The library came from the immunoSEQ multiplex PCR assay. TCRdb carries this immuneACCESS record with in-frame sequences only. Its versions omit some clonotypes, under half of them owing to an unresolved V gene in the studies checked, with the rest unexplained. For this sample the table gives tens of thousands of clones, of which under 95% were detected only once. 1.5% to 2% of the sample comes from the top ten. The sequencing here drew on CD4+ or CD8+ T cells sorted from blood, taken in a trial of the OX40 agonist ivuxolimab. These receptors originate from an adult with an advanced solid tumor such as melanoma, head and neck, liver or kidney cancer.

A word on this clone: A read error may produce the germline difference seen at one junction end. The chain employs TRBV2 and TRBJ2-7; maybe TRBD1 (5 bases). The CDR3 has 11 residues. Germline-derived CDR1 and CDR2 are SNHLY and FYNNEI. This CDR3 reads CASSEGGLGDF. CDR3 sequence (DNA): TGTGCCAGCAGTGAAGGGGGCCTCGGAGACTTC.

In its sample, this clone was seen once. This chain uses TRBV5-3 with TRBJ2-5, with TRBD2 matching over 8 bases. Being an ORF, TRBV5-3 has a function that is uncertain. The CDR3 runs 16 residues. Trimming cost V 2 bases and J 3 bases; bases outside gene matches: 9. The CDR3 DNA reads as TGTGCCAGAAGCTTAGCGGGAGAGGGGTCAGAAGAGACCCAGTACTTC. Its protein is CARSLAGEGSEETQYF.

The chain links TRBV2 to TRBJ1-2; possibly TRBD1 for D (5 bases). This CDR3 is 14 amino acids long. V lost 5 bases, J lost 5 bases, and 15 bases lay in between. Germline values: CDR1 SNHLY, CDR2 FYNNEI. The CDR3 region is CASSLRDLGYGYTF. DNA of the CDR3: TGTGCCAGCAGTCTCCGGGACTTGGGGTATGGCTACACCTTC.

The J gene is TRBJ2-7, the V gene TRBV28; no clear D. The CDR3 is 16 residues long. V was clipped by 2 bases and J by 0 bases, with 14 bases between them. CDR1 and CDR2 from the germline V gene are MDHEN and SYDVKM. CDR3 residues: CASSLPNPLSSYEQYF. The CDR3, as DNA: TGTGCCAGCAGTTTACCCAACCCCTTGAGCTCCTACGAGCAGTACTTC.

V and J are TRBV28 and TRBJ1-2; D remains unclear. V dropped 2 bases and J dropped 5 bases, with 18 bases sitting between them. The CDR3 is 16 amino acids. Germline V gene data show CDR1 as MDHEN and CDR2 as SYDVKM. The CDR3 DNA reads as TGTGCCAGCAGTTTAAATCCCCCTGGACCCCTATATGGCTACACCTTC. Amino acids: CASSLNPPGPLYGYTF.

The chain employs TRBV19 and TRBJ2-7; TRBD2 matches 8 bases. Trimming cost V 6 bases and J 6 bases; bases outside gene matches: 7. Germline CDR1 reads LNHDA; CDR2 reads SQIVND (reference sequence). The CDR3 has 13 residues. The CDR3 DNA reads TGTGCCAGTAGACAAGCGGGAGCATCCGAGCAGTACTTC. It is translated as CASRQAGASEQYF.

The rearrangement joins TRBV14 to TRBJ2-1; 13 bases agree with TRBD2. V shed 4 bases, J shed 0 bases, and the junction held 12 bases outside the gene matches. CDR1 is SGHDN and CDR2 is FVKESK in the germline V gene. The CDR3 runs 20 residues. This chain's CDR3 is CASSRRMGLAGSSSYNEQFF. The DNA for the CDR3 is TGTGCCAGCAGCCGACGCATGGGACTAGCGGGATCGAGCTCCTACAATGAGCAGTTCTTC. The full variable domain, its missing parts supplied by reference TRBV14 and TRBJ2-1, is EAGVTQFPSHSVIEKGQTVTLRCDPISGHDNLYWYRRVMGKEIKFLLHFVKESKQDESGMPNNRFLAERTGGTYSTLKVQPAELEDSGVYFCASSRRMGLAGSSSYNEQFFGPGTRLTVL.

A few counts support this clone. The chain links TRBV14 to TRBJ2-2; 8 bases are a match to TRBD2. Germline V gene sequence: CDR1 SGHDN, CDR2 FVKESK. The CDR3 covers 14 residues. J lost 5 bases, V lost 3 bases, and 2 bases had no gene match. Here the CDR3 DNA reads TGTGCCAGCAGCCACACTAGCGGTACCGGGGAGCTGTTTTTT. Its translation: CASSHTSGTGELFF.

The CDR3 loop is CASLQDSFYGYTF. In DNA, the CDR3 is TGTGCCAGCTTACAGGACAGCTTTTATGGCTACACCTTC. The chain joins TRBV6-1 to TRBJ1-2, with D maybe TRBD1 (6 bases). Trimming cost V 8 bases and J 5 bases, with 15 bases left between them. The CDR3 runs 13 residues. Germline CDR1 and CDR2: MNHNS and SASEGT.

The CDR3 nucleotides are TGTGCCAGCAGTCCCGGGACAGGACTCACAGATACGCAGTATTTT. This sequence encodes CASSPGTGLTDTQYF. The chain has TRBV2 and TRBJ2-3; TRBD1 matches 8 bases. V dropped 5 bases and J dropped 2; count of bases not matched to a gene: 6. The length of the CDR3 is 15 residues. CDR1 is SNHLY and CDR2 is FYNNEI in the germline V gene.

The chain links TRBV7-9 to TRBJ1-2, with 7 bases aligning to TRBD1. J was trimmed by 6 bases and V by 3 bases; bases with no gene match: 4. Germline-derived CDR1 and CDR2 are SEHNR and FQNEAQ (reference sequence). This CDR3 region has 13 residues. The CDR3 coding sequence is TGTGCCAGCAGCTTGGCAGGGGGGAATGGCTACACCTTC. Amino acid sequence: CASSLAGGNGYTF.

DNA of the CDR3: TGCGCCAGCACCGCTAGCGGGAGCCGCACAGATACGCAGTATTTT. It encodes CASTASGSRTDTQYF. This chain links TRBV5-1 with TRBJ2-3, with TRBD2 matching 10 bases. The V and J ends lost 6 bases and 1 base, in that order; junction bases with no gene match: 5. Germline V lookup: CDR1 SGHRS, CDR2 YFSETQ. The CDR3 has 15 amino acids.

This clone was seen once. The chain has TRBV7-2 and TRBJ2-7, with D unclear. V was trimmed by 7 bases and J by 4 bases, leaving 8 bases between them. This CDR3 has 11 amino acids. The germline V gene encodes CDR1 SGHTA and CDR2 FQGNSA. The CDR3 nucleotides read TGTGCCAGCACAGCATCGTACGAGCAGTACTTC. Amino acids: CASTASYEQYF.

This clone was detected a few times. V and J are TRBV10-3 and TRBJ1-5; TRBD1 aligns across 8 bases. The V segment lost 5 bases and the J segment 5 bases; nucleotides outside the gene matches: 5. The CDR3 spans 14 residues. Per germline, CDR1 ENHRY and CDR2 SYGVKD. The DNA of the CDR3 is TGTGCCATCAGTTCGGACAGGGTCGATCAGCCCCAGCATTTT. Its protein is CAISSDRVDQPQHF.

The CDR3 DNA is TGCGCCAGCAGGAGGGGTGGCACTAATGAAAAACTGTTTTTT. Translation: CASRRGGTNEKLFF. The genes are TRBV5-1 and TRBJ1-4; D possibly corresponds to TRBD1 (5 bases). This CDR3 has 14 amino acids. Trimming pared 5 bases from V and 2 bases from J, leaving 10 bases between. Looked up from germline, CDR1 is SGHRS and CDR2 is YFSETQ.

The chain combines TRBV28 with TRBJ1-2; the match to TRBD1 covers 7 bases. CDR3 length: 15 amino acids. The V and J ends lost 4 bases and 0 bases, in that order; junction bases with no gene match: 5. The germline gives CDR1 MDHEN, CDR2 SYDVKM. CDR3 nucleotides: TGTGCCAGCAGTTCGGGACAGACTGCTAACTATGGCTACACCTTC. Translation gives CASSSGQTANYGYTF.

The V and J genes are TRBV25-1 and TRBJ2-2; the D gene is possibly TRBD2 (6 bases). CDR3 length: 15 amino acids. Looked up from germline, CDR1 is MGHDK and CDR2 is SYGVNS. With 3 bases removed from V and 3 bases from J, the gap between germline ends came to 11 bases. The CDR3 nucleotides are TGTGCCAGCAGTGAGACCTTAGCGGACACCGGGGAGCTGTTTTTT. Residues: CASSETLADTGELFF. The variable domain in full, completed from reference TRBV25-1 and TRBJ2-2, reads EADIYQTPRYLVIGTGKKITLECSQTMGHDKMYWYQQDPGMELHLIHYSYGVNSTEKGDLSSESTVSRIRTEHFPLTLESARPSHTSQYLCASSETLADTGELFFGEGSRLTVL.

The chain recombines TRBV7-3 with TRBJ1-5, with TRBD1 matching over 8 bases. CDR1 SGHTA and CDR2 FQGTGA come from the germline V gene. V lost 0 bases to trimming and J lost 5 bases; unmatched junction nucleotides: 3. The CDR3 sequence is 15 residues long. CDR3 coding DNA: TGTGCCAGCAGCTTAACGACAGGGGAGTATCAGCCCCAGCATTTT. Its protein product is CASSLTTGEYQPQHF.

The chain's CDR3 is CASSRPDSYRNQPQHF. CDR3 nucleotide sequence: TGTGCCAGCAGCCGACCCGACAGCTACCGTAATCAGCCCCAGCATTTT. The V and J genes are TRBV16 and TRBJ1-5; D may be TRBD1 (5 bases). From germline, CDR1 is KGHSY and CDR2 FQNENV. V lost 4 bases, J lost 4 bases, and 17 bases lay in between. This CDR3 comprises 16 residues.

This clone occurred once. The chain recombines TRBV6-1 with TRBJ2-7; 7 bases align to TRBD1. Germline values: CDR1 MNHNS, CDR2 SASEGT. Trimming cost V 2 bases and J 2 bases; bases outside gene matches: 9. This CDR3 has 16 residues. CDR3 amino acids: CASSEILRTGPYEQYF. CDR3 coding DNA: TGTGCCAGCAGTGAAATCTTAAGGACAGGACCCTACGAGCAGTACTTC.

CDR3 coding DNA: TGTGCCAGCAGCTTAAGAATGAACACTGAAGCTTTCTTT. It specifies CASSLRMNTEAFF. J is TRBJ1-1 and V is TRBV7-2; D gene ambiguous. V lost 2 bases and J 0 bases, leaving 4 bases between the germline ends. Per the germline V gene, CDR1 is SGHTA and CDR2 is FQGNSA. The CDR3 consists of 13 residues.

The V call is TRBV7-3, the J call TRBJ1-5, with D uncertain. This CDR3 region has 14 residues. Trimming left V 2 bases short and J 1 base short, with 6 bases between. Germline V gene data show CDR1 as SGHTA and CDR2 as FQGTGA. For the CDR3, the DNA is TGTGCCAGCAGCTTATTAGGCAGCAATCAGCCCCAGCATTTT. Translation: CASSLLGSNQPQHF.

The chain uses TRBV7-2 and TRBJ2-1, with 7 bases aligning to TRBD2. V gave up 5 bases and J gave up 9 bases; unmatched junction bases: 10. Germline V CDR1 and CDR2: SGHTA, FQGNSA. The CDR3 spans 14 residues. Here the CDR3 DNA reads TGTGCCAGCAGCCAGACTAGTTCGGGGGGTGAGCAGTTCTTC. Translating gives CASSQTSSGGEQFF.

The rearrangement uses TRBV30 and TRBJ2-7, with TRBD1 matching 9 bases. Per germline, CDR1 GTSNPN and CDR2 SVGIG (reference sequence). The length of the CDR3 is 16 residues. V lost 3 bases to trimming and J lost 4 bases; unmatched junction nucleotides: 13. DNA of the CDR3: TGTGCCTGGAGATCAAAACCGGGACAGGGCTTTTACGAGCAGTACTTC. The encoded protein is CAWRSKPGQGFYEQYF.

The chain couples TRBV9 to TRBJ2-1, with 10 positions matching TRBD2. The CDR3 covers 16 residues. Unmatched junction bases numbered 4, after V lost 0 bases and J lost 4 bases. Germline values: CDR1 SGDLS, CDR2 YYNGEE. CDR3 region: CASSVGPSGSYNEQFF. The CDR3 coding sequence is TGTGCCAGCAGCGTAGGTCCTAGCGGGAGTTACAATGAGCAGTTCTTC.

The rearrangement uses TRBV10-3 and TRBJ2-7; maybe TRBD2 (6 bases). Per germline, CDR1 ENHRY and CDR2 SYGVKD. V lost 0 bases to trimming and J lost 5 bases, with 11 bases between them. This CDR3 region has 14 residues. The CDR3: CAISESVGGDEQYF. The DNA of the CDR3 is TGTGCCATCAGTGAGTCGGTGGGCGGGGACGAGCAGTACTTC.

Written as DNA, the CDR3 is TGTGCCAGCAGTTTAATCAGGGGGGACGTCGATGGCACCGGGGAGCTGTTTTTT. Encoded protein: CASSLIRGDVDGTGELFF. J is TRBJ2-2 and V is TRBV28; maybe TRBD1 (7 bases). Germline CDR1 is MDHEN and CDR2 is SYDVKM. The V gene lost 2 bases and the J gene lost 4 bases, with 20 bases spanning the gap. The CDR3 extends over 18 amino acids.

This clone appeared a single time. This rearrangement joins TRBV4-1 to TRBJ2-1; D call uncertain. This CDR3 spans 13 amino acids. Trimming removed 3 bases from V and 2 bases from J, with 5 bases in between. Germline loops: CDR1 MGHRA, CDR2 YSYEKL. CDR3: CASSHRTYNEQFF. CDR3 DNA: TGCGCCAGCAGCCACCGAACCTACAATGAGCAGTTCTTC.

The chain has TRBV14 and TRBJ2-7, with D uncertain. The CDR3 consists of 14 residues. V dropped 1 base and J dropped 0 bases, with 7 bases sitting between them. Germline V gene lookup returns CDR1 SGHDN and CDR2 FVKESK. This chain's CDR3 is CASSQGLASYEQYF. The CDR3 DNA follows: TGTGCCAGCAGCCAAGGTTTAGCCTCCTACGAGCAGTACTTC.

CDR3: CASSGGGGPRSDTQYF. Here the CDR3 DNA reads TGTGCCAGCAGCGGGGGCGGGGGCCCGCGGTCAGATACGCAGTATTTT. V and J are TRBV7-2 and TRBJ2-3; the D gene is possibly TRBD2 (7 bases). This CDR3 has 16 residues. Trimming stripped 5 bases from V and 4 bases from J, with 19 bases between. CDR1 is SGHTA and CDR2 is FQGNSA in the germline V gene.